This TCR beta chain came from a study of beta chain features in type 1 diabetes. Sequencing targeted expressed TCRB transcripts, as all isolated RNA had been reverse transcribed. Here immunoSEQ multiplex PCR was the method, and the copy in TCRdb shows in-frame clones only, minus some. The sample consists of around 160,000 clones, 9% of them appearing once. General study results and limits: In all four CD4+ subsets, TCRB CDR3 length was significantly, moderately reduced in type 1 diabetes. Insertion counts at VDJ junctions were lower in type 1 diabetes patients, who also showed more deletions there. Reads derived from cDNA could over-represent cells showing high TCR expression.

This clone has just a few counts. Antigen: not known. The source material was central memory CD4+ T cells from blood. The sequence was collected from a woman aged 25 to 39 with type 1 diabetes.

This CDR3 reads CASSAFLGTQYF. In nucleotides, the CDR3 is TGTGCCAGCAGTGCGTTCCTAGGTACGCAGTATTTT. The V gene is TRBV6-6, the J gene TRBJ2-3; D is unclear. From germline, CDR1 is MNHNY and CDR2 SVGAGI (reference sequence). The CDR3 length is 12 residues. Trimming took 5 bases from V and 8 from J, leaving 11 bases between them.